This TCR beta chain is from a study of T-cell reconstitution after alpha-beta-depleted transplantation in children. The library targeted TCRbeta and was prepared with unique molecular identifiers. TCRdb re-derived calls from the PCR reads in MiXCR, one entry per CDR3 protein. Among approximately 800,000 distinct CDR3 sequences listed, around 15% were seen once. Regarding the study as a whole: The study traced high day-60 TCRbeta diversity in some patients to surviving recipient T cells and thymic progenitors. T-cell numbers and diversity one year post-transplant derived largely from freshly generated T cells. Reportedly, roughly two months post-transplant, alpha-beta T cells arose from several hundred expanded graft clones.

This clonotype has at least ten counts. Its antigen is currently unknown. The CDR3 runs 15 residues. V shed 2 bases, J shed 7 bases, and the junction held 5 bases outside the gene matches. Germline-derived CDR1 and CDR2 are LGHDT and YNNKEL (reference sequence). The sequences come from PBMCs, mostly from graft donor cells, collected 360 days after TCRalphabeta/CD19-depleted stem cell transplant. The V gene is TRBV3-1, the J gene TRBJ2-1, with 10 bases identical to TRBD2. The TCR comes from a male patient aged 10 to 17 who had a stem cell transplant for acute lymphoblastic leukemia, so the T cells may come from the graft donor. The CDR3, as DNA: TGTGCCAGCAGCCAACCTAGCGGGGGACCGAATGAGCAGTTCTTC. It translates to CASSQPSGGPNEQFF.